These 3 T cell receptor beta chains were sequenced from one sample in a study of OX40 agonist ivuxolimab in advanced cancers. The method behind the library was the immunoSEQ multiplex PCR assay. Sourced from immuneACCESS, this table was stored by TCRdb with only in-frame sequences that have V and J called. A share of the clones is absent; for the studies checked, an unresolved V gene accounts for under half, and the remainder has no known explanation. For this sample there are some 45,000 clones; about 79% appear just once. 7.9% of the sample rests with the top ten. This specimen was CD4+ or CD8+ T cells sorted from blood, taken in a trial of the OX40 agonist ivuxolimab. These receptors were obtained from an adult with an advanced solid tumor such as melanoma, head and neck, liver or kidney cancer.

The gene calls are TRBV5-1 and TRBJ2-5; D may be TRBD1 (6 bases). Deletions cut 8 bases from V and 4 bases from J, with 18 bases between. CDR3 size: 14 residues. Germline V gene sequence: CDR1 SGHRS, CDR2 YFSETQ. DNA for the CDR3: TGCGCCAGTAAGCTTGATACAGGGAGAGAGACCCAGTACTTC. It specifies CASKLDTGRETQYF.

This clone was seen just once. The genes are TRBV4-3 and TRBJ2-7; no clear D. The CDR3 loop spans 16 amino acids. Per the germline V gene, CDR1 is LGHNA and CDR2 is YSLEER. The V gene lost 0 bases and the J gene lost 2 bases, with 14 bases spanning the gap. The CDR3 DNA reads as TGCGCCAGCAGCCAAGACTCCCTTACCAGGACCTACGAGCAGTACTTC. As protein: CASSQDSLTRTYEQYF.

The count of this clone is one. The V gene is TRBV5-6, the J gene TRBJ2-1; no definite D call. There are 13 residues in the CDR3. Germline loops: CDR1 SGHDT, CDR2 YYEEEE. Trimming shortened V by 0 bases and J by 7 bases, and 8 bases separated the two germline ends. The CDR3 loop reads CASSLAQNNEQFF. DNA of the CDR3: TGTGCCAGCAGCTTGGCACAAAATAATGAGCAGTTCTTC.